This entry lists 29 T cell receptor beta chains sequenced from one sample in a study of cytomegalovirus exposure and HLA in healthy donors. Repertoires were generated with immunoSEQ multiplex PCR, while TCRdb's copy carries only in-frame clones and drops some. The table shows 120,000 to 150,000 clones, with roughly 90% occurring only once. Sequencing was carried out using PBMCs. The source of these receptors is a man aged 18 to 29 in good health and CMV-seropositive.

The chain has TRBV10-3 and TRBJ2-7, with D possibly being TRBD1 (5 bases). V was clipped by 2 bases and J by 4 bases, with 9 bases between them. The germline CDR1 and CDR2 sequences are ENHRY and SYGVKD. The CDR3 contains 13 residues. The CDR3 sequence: CAISERAGYEQYF. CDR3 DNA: TGTGCCATCAGTGAGAGGGCAGGGTACGAGCAGTACTTC.

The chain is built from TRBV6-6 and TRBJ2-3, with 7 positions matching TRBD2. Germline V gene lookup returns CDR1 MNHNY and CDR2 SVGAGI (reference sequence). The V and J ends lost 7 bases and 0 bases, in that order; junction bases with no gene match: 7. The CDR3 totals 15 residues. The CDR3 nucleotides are TGTGCCAGCAAGCGGCTAGCGGCTAGCACAGATACGCAGTATTTT. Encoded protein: CASKRLAASTDTQYF.

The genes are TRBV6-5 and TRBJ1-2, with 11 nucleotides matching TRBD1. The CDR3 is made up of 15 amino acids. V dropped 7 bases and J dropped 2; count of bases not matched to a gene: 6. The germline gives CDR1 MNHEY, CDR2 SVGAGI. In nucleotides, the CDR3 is TGTGCCAGCATGGACAGGGGGCGCAGGAACTATGGCTACACCTTC. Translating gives CASMDRGRRNYGYTF.

The CDR3 coding sequence is TGTGCCAGCAGGACCGGGACAGGGGGAGACTATGGCTACACCTTC. Translated: CASRTGTGGDYGYTF. The genes are TRBV6-5 and TRBJ1-2, with 11 bases that match TRBD1. V shed 6 bases, J shed 3 bases, and the junction held 6 bases outside the gene matches. CDR3 length equals 15 residues. Germline V lookup: CDR1 MNHEY, CDR2 SVGAGI.

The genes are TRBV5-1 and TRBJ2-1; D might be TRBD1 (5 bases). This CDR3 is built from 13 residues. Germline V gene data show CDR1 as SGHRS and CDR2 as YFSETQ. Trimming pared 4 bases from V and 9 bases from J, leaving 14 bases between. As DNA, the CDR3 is TGCGCCAGCAGCCCCGACGGGCAGGGTGAGCAGTTCTTC. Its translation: CASSPDGQGEQFF.

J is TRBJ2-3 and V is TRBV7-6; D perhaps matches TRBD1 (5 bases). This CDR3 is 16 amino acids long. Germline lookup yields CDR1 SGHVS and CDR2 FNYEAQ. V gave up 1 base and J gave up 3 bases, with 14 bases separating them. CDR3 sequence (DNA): TGTGCCAGCAGCTTAGATCAGGGCTTGGGAACAGATACGCAGTATTTT. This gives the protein CASSLDQGLGTDTQYF.

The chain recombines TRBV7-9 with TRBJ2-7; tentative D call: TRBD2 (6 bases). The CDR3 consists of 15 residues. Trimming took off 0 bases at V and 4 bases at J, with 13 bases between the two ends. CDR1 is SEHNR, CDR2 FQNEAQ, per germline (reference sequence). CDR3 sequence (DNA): TGTGCCAGCAGCTTAGCCCGTCGCGGGAAATACGAGCAGTACTTC. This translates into CASSLARRGKYEQYF.

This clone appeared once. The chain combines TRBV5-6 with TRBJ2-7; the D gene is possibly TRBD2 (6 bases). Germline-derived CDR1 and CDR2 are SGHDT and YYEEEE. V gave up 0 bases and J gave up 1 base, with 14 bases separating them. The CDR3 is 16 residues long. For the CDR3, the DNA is TGTGCCAGCAGCTTGGTCGGAGGGTCACAGTCCTACGAGCAGTACTTC. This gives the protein CASSLVGGSQSYEQYF.

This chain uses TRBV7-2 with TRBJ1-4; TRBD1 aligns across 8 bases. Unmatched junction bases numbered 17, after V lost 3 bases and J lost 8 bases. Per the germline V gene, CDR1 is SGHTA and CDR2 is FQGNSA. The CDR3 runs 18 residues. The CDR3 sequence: CASSFANPGQDEVEKLFF. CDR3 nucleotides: TGTGCCAGCAGCTTCGCAAACCCGGGACAGGATGAAGTCGAAAAACTGTTTTTT.

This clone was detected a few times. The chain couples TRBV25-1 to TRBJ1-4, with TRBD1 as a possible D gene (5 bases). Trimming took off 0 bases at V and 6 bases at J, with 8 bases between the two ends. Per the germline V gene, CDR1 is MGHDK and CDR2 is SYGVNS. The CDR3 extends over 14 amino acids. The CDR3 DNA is TGTGCCAGCAGTGAATATGGCAGGGATGAAAAACTGTTTTTT. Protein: CASSEYGRDEKLFF. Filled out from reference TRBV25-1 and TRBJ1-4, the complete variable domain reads EADIYQTPRYLVIGTGKKITLECSQTMGHDKMYWYQQDPGMELHLIHYSYGVNSTEKGDLSSESTVSRIRTEHFPLTLESARPSHTSQYLCASSEYGRDEKLFFGSGTQLSVL.

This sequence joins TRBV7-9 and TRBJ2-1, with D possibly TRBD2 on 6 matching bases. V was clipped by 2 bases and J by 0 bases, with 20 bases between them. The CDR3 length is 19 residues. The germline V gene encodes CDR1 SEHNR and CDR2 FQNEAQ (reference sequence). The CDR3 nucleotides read TGTGCCAGCAGCTTATACCCCGGTTGGAGGGGAAGCTCCTACAATGAGCAGTTCTTC. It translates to CASSLYPGWRGSSYNEQFF.

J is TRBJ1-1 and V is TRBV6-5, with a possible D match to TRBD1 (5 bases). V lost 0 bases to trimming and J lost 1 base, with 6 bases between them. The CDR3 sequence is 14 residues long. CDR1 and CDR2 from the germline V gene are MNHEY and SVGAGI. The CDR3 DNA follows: TGTGCCAGCAGTTACTCGACAGCGAACACTGAAGCTTTCTTT. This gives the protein CASSYSTANTEAFF.

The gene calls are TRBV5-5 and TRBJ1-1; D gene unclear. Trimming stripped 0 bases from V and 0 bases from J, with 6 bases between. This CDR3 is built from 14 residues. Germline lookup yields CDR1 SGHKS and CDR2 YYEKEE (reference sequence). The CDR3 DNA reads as TGTGCCAGCAGCTTGGTTTATATGAACACTGAAGCTTTCTTT. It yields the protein CASSLVYMNTEAFF.

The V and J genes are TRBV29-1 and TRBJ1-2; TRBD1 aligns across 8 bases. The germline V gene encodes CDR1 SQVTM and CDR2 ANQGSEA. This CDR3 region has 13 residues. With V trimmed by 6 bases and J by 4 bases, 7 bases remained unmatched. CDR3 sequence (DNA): TGCAGCGTGGGGGGACAGGCCCGCTATGGCTACACCTTC. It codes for CSVGGQARYGYTF.

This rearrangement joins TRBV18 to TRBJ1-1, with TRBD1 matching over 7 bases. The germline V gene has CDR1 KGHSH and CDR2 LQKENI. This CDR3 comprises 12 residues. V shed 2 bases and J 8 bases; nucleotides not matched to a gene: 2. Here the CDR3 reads CASSPGTAEAFF. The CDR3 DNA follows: TGTGCCAGCTCACCAGGGACAGCCGAAGCTTTCTTT.

CDR3 in DNA: TGTGCCAGCAGTTCCAGGGGGCTGGAAGCTTTCTTT. It specifies CASSSRGLEAFF. The chain combines TRBV6-5 with TRBJ1-1, with 8 bases that match TRBD1. Germline loops: CDR1 MNHEY, CDR2 SVGAGI. This CDR3 contains 12 residues. Trimming at V came to 4 bases and at J to 8 bases, leaving 3 bases not matched to a gene.

The CDR3 DNA sequence: TGCGCCAGCAGCTTGTACAGTAGCGGTTACCAAGAGACCCAGTACTTC. It translates to CASSLYSSGYQETQYF. V gene TRBV5-1 combines with J gene TRBJ2-5, with D tentatively TRBD2 (6 bases). Looked up from germline, CDR1 is SGHRS and CDR2 is YFSETQ. V shed 1 base and J shed 0 bases, with 13 bases lying between them. CDR3 length: 16 amino acids.

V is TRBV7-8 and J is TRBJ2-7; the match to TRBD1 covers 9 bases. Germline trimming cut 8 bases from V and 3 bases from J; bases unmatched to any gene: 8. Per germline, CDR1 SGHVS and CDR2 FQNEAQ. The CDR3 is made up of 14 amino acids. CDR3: CASRDRVQSYEQYF. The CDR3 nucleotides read TGTGCCAGCCGGGACAGGGTTCAGAGCTACGAGCAGTACTTC.

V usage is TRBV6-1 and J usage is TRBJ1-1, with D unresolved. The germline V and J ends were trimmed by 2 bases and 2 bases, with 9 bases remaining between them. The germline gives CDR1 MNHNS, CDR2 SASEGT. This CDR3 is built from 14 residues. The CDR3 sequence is CASSEIGPNTEAFF. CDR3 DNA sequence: TGTGCCAGCAGTGAAATTGGGCCTAACACTGAAGCTTTCTTT.

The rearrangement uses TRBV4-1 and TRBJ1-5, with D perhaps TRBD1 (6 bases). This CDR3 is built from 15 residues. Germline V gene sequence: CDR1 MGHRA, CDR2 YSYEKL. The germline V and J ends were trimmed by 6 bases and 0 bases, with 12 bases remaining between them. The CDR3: CASRWTVDSNQPQHF. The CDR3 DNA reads TGCGCCAGCAGGTGGACAGTCGATAGCAATCAGCCCCAGCATTTT.

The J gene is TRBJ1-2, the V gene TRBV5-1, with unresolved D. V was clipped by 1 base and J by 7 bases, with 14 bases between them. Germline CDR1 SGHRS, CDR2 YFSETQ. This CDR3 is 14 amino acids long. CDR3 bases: TGCGCCAGCAGCTTGCGGCCCTCCGAGGGTGGCTACACCTTC. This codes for CASSLRPSEGGYTF.

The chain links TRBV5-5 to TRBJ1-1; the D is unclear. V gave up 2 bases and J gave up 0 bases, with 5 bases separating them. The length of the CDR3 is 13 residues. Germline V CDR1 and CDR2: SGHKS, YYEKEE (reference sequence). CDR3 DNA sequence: TGTGCCAGCAGCTTTTCTTTGAACACTGAAGCTTTCTTT. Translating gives CASSFSLNTEAFF.

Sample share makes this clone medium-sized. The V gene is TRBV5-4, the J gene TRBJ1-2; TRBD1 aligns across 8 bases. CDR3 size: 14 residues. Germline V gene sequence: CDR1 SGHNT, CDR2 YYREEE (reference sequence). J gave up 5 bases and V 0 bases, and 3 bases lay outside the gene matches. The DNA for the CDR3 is TGTGCCAGCAGCTTGGAGGGACAGGCTTATGGCTACACCTTC. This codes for CASSLEGQAYGYTF.

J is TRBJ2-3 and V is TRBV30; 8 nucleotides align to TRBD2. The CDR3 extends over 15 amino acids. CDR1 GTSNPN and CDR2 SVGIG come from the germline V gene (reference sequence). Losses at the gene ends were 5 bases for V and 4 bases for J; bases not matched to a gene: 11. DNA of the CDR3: TGTGCCTGGGAGACCGTAGCGGGGATCGCAGATACGCAGTATTTT. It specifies CAWETVAGIADTQYF.

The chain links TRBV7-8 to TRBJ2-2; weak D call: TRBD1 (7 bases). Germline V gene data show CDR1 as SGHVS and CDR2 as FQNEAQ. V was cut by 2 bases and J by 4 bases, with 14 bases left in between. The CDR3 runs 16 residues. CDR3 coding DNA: TGTGCCAGCAGCTTAAGGAGGGGGCGTAGCACCGGGGAGCTGTTTTTT. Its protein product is CASSLRRGRSTGELFF.

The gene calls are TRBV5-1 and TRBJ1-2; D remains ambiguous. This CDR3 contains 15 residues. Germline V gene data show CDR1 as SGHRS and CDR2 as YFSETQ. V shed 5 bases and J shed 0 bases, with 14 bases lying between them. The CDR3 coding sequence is TGCGCCAGCAGTGAGCCCTGGAGGTCTAACTATGGCTACACCTTC. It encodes CASSEPWRSNYGYTF. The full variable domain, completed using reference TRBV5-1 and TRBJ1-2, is KAGVTQTPRYLIKTRGQQVTLSCSPISGHRSVSWYQQTPGQGLQFLFEYFSETQRNKGNFPGRFSGRQFSNSRSEMNVSTLELGDSALYLCASSEPWRSNYGYTFGSGTRLTVV.

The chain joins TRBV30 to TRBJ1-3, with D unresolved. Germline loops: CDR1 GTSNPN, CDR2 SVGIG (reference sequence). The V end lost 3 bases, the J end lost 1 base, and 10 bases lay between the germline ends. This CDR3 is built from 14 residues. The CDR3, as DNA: TGTGCCTGGAGCCCAAGAGAATCTGGAAACACCATATATTTT. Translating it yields CAWSPRESGNTIYF.

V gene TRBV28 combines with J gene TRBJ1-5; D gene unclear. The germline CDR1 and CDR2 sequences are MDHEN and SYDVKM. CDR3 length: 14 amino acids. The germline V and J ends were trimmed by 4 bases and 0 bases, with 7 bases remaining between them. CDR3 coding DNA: TGTGCCAGCAGTTCCGTCTATAGCAATCAGCCCCAGCATTTT. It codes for CASSSVYSNQPQHF.

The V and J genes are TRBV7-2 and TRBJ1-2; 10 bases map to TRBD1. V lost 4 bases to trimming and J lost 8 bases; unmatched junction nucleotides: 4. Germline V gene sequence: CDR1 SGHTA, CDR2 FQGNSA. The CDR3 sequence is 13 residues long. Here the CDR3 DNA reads TGTGCCAGCAGCTCCTGGACAGGGGGAGGCTACACCTTC. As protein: CASSSWTGGGYTF.